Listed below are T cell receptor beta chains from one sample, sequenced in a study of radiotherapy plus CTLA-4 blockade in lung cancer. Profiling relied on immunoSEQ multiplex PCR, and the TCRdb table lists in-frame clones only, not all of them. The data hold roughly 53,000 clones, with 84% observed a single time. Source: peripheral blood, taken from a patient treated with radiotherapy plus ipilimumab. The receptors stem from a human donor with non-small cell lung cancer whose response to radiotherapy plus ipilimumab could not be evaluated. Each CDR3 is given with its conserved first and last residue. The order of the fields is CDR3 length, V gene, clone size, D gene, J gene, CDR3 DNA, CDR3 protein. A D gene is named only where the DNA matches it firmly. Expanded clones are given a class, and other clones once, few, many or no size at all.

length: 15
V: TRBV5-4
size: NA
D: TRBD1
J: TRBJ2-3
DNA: TGTGCCAGCAGCCTGGTCCCGGGACAGGGGGATACGCAGTATTTT
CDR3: CASSLVPGQGDTQYF

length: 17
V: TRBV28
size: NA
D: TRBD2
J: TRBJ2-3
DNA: TGTGCCAGCAGTTCAGTAGGACTAGCGGTTAGCACAGATACGCAGTATTTT
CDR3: CASSSVGLAVSTDTQYF

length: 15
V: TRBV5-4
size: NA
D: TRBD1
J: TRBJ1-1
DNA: TGTGCCAGCAGCTTCGGGGACAGGTCTATAACTGAAGCTTTCTTT
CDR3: CASSFGDRSITEAFF

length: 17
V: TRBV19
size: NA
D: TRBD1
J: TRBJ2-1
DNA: TGTGCCAGTAGTGCGCCTCTGACAGGGGGCCCCTACAATGAGCAGTTCTTC
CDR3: CASSAPLTGGPYNEQFF

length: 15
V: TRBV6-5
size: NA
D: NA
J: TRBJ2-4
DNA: TGTGCCAGCAGTTCCGGGTGGGGCCTCAGGGACATTCAGTACTTC
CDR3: CASSSGWGLRDIQYF

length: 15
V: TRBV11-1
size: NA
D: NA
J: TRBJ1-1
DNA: TGTGCCAGCAGCTTAGCAATGGGGGGGAACACTGAAGCTTTCTTT
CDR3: CASSLAMGGNTEAFF

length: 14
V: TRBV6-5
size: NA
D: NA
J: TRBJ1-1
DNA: TGTGCCAGCAGTTACGACAGCCTGAACACTGAAGCTTTCTTT
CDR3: CASSYDSLNTEAFF

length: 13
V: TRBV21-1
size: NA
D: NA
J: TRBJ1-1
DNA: TGTGCCAGCAGCAAAGTGGGGGCCACTGAAGCTTTCTTT
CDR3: CASSKVGATEAFF

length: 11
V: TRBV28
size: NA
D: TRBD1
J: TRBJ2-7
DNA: TGTGCCAGCAGTTTAACAGGGGGCAAGTACTTC
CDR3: CASSLTGGKYF

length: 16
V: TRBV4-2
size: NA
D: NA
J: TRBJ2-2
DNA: TGTGCCAGCAGTCCCTCAAGGCAGCGAGGCACCGGGGAGCTGTTTTTT
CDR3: CASSPSRQRGTGELFF

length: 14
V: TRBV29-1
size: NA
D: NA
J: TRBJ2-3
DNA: TGCAGCGTTGGGCCCAGGCTCAGCACAGATACGCAGTATTTT
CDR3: CSVGPRLSTDTQYF

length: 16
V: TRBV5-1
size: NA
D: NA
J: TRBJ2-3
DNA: TGCGCCAGCAGCTTGGCCGGAGGGCCGGGCACAGATACGCAGTATTTT
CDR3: CASSLAGGPGTDTQYF

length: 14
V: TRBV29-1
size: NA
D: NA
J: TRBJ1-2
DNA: TGCAGCTCCGGCGGGGAGGGAGGAACTGATGGCTACACCTTC
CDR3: CSSGGEGGTDGYTF

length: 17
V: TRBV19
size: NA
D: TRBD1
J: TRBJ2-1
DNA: TGTGCCAGTAGTATCCTCCCCCGGGACAGGACCTACAATGAGCAGTTCTTC
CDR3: CASSILPRDRTYNEQFF

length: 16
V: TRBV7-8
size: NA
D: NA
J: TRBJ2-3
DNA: TGTGCCAGCAGCTTCTGGACTTCGAAAGACACAGATACGCAGTATTTT
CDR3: CASSFWTSKDTDTQYF

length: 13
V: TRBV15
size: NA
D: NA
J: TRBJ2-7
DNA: TGTGCCACCAGCAGAGGTCAGGGTCGCGAGCAGTACTTC
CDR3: CATSRGQGREQYF

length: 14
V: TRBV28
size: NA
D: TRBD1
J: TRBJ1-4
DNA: TGTGCCACCACAACAGGGGGCCACAATGAAAAACTGTTTTTT
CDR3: CATTTGGHNEKLFF

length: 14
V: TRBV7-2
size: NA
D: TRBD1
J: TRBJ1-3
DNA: TGTGCCAGCAGCTCTGGACAGGGAAGGAACACCATATATTTT
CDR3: CASSSGQGRNTIYF

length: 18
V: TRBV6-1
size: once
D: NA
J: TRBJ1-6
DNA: TGTGCCAGCAGTGCCTTACAGGGAATACGCTCCTATAATTCACCCCTCCACTTT
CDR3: CASSALQGIRSYNSPLHF

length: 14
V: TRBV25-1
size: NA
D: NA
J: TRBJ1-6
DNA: TGTGCCAGCAGTGGACAGGCCTATAATTCACCCCTCCACTTT
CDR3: CASSGQAYNSPLHF

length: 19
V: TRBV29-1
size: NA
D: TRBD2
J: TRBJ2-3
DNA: TGCAGCGCCGGGCTGCGGGAGAATGATTGGGTTGAACACACAGATACGCAGTATTTT
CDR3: CSAGLRENDWVEHTDTQYF

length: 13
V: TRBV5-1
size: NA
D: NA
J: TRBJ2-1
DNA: TGCGCCAGCAGCCTGGGACAATACAATGAGCAGTTCTTC
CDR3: CASSLGQYNEQFF

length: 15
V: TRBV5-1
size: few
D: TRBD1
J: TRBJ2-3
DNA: TGCGCCAGCAGCTTGGTAGGGACAGACACAGATACGCAGTATTTT
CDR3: CASSLVGTDTDTQYF

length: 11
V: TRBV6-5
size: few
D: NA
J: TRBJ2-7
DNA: TGTGCCAGCAGTTACGCGGCAGAGCAGTACTTC
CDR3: CASSYAAEQYF

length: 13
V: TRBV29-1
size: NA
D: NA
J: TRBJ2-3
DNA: TGCAGCGTTAGTGGAGATGGCACAGATACGCAGTATTTT
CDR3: CSVSGDGTDTQYF

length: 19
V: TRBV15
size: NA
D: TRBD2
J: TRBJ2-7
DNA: TGTGCCACCAGCAGGGACCGTGGACTAGCGGGTCAATCCCCCTACGAGCAGTACTTC
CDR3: CATSRDRGLAGQSPYEQYF

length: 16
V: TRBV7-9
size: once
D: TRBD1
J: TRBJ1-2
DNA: TGTGCCAGCAGCCGTAGGACAGGGGGCGCCGGCTATGGCTACACCTTC
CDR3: CASSRRTGGAGYGYTF

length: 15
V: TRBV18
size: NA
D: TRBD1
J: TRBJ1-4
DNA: TGTGCCAGCTCACCTCTTGGACAGGGGAATGAAAAACTGTTTTTT
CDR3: CASSPLGQGNEKLFF

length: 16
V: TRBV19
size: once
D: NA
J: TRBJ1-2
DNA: TGTGCCAGTAGTATAGGACACAGTATCCTTAACTATGGCTACACCTTC
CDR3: CASSIGHSILNYGYTF

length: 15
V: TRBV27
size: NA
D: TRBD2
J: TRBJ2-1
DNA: TGTGCCAGCAGTTTATGGCCTAGCGGGATATTTGAGCAGTTCTTC
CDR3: CASSLWPSGIFEQFF

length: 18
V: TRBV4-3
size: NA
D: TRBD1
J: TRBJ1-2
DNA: TGCGCCAGCAGCCAAGATCAGGGGGTGACAGGGGGTTTTTTTGGCTACACCTTC
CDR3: CASSQDQGVTGGFFGYTF

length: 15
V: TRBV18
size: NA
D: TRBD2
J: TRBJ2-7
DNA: TGTGCCAGCTCATCCGGACTAGCGGCCTACTACGAGCAGTACTTC
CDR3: CASSSGLAAYYEQYF

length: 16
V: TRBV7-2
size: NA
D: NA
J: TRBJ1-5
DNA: TGTGCCAGCAGCCTCGAATCCTTCTATAGCAATCAGCCCCAGCATTTT
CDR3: CASSLESFYSNQPQHF